This T cell receptor beta chain was recorded in a study of identical twins. CDR1 is SEHNR, CDR2 FQNEAQ, per germline (reference sequence). The ends were cut back, 2 bases at V and 6 bases at J, with 14 bases in the middle. The CDR3 contains 14 residues. Template switching introduced a universal primer site, and the cDNA bore unique molecular identifiers. TCRdb independently ran MiXCR on the 5' RACE reads; one entry per CDR3 protein. Here the sample spans about 530,000 distinct CDR3 sequences, 20% to 25% being singletons. The same sample was also used in a study of yellow fever vaccine responses in identical twins.

The sample taken for sequencing was CD4+ T cells sorted from blood. V is TRBV7-9 and J is TRBJ2-7; D is unclear. The receptor was isolated from a young woman in good health. CDR3 sequence: CASSLPHQPGEQYF. Written as DNA, the CDR3 is TGTGCCAGCAGCTTACCCCACCAACCTGGCGAGCAGTACTTC.